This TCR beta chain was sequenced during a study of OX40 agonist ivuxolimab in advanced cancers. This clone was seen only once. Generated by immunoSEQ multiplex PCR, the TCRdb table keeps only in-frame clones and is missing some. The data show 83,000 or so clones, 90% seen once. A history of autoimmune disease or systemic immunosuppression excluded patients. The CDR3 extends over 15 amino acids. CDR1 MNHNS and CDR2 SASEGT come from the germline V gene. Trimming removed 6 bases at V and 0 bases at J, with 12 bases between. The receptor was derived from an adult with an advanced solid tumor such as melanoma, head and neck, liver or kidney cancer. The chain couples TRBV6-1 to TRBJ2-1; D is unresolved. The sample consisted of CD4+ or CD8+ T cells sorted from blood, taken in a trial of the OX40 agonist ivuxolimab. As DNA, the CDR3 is TGTGCCAGCAGAGGCCGGCTAAGCTCCTACAATGAGCAGTTCTTC. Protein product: CASRGRLSSYNEQFF.